This entry lists 29 T cell receptor beta chains sequenced from one sample in a study of T cell responses to AZD1222 COVID-19 vaccine. TCRdb's copy holds only in-frame clones and misses some; the assay was immunoSEQ multiplex PCR. This sample has some 100,000 clones; more than 75% occur once, and the top ten carry 10%. The input for sequencing was peripheral blood, taken 28 days after the second AZD1222 dose. The origin of the receptors is an adult who received the AZD1222 COVID-19 vaccine.

The genes are TRBV9 and TRBJ2-1; 7 bases align to TRBD1. The V segment lost 0 bases and the J segment 2 bases; nucleotides outside the gene matches: 2. CDR3 size: 15 residues. Germline CDR1 SGDLS, CDR2 YYNGEE. As DNA, the CDR3 is TGTGCCAGCAGCGTAGACAGGGGAACCTACAATGAGCAGTTCTTC. Protein sequence: CASSVDRGTYNEQFF.

Only one count was recorded for this clone. The rearrangement uses TRBV29-1 and TRBJ2-5, with D possibly TRBD2 on 6 matching bases. The V end was cut by 6 bases, the J end by 5 bases, with 13 bases between. CDR1 is SQVTM, CDR2 ANQGSEA, per germline. The CDR3 is 12 amino acids. This chain's CDR3 is CSVARGGETQYF. The CDR3 DNA reads as TGCAGCGTCGCGCGGGGTGGGGAGACCCAGTACTTC.

This chain links TRBV7-8 with TRBJ1-4; 7 bases map to TRBD1. This CDR3 is built from 14 residues. V trimming: 6 bases; J trimming: 4 bases; junction bases outside the gene matches: 5. Germline V gives CDR1 SGHVS, CDR2 FQNEAQ. CDR3 sequence: CASRRDRLNEKLFF. The CDR3 DNA reads TGTGCCAGCAGACGGGACAGACTTAATGAAAAACTGTTTTTT.

CDR3 sequence (DNA): TGTGCCAGCTCACCACCGGGCAGGCAGAACACCGGGGAGCTGTTTTTT. Translated: CASSPPGRQNTGELFF. The rearrangement links TRBV18 to TRBJ2-2, with D unresolved. Germline CDR1 KGHSH, CDR2 LQKENI. The CDR3 loop spans 16 amino acids. V dropped 0 bases and J dropped 1 base, with 9 bases sitting between them.

The genes are TRBV5-6 and TRBJ2-5, with 7 bases fitting TRBD1. J gave up 5 bases and V 1 base, and 2 bases lay outside the gene matches. CDR1 is SGHDT, CDR2 YYEEEE, per germline. The CDR3 length is 13 residues. Here the CDR3 reads CASSLTGVETQYF. CDR3 in DNA: TGTGCCAGCAGCTTGACAGGGGTCGAGACCCAGTACTTC. The full variable domain, in which reference TRBV5-6 and TRBJ2-5 provide the parts outside the CDR3, is DAGVTQSPTHLIKTRGQQVTLRCSPKSGHDTVSWYQQALGQGPQFIFQYYEEEERQRGNFPDRFSGHQFPNYSSELNVNALLLGDSALYLCASSLTGVETQYFGPGTRLLVL.

The V call is TRBV29-1, the J call TRBJ2-7; D uncertain. The CDR3 covers 11 residues. Between the trimmed V and J ends, which lost 6 bases and 2 bases, there was a span of 8 bases. The germline V gene encodes CDR1 SQVTM and CDR2 ANQGSEA. The CDR3 is CSVLVTYEQYF. CDR3 sequence (DNA): TGCAGCGTACTCGTTACCTACGAGCAGTACTTC.

This chain connects TRBV6-5 to TRBJ2-2; no definite D call. V was pared by 4 bases and J by 0 bases, with 3 bases between. The CDR3 is 13 residues long. Germline-derived CDR1 and CDR2 are MNHEY and SVGAGI. The CDR3 here is CASSFANTGELFF. The CDR3 DNA is TGTGCCAGCAGTTTCGCGAACACCGGGGAGCTGTTTTTT.

This clone was detected once. This chain uses TRBV3-1 (or the pseudogene TRBV3-2) with TRBJ1-1; no clear D gene. V was cut by 0 bases and J by 11 bases, with 10 bases left in between. This CDR3 has 12 amino acids. CDR1 and CDR2 (germline): LGHDT, YNNKEL (reference sequence). The CDR3 loop reads CASSQDPRTAFF. The CDR3 DNA follows: TGTGCCAGCAGCCAAGATCCCAGGACGGCTTTCTTT.

The chain has TRBV7-9 and TRBJ1-1; D gene unclear. V was cut by 2 bases and J by 8 bases, with 12 bases left in between. This CDR3 contains 13 residues. Germline V gives CDR1 SEHNR, CDR2 FQNEAQ (reference sequence). In nucleotides, the CDR3 is TGTGCCAGCAGCTTAATTGAGAACGTGGAAGCTTTCTTT. Encoded protein: CASSLIENVEAFF.

The rearrangement joins TRBV5-1 to TRBJ2-5; TRBD1 might be the D (5 bases). The germline gives CDR1 SGHRS, CDR2 YFSETQ. Between the trimmed V and J ends, which lost 0 bases and 7 bases, there was a span of 28 bases. This CDR3 is 19 amino acids long. In DNA, the CDR3 is TGCGCCAGCAGCTTGGCCGCCGGAACAGGACCCGTCATTAAGGGGACCCAGTACTTC. It codes for CASSLAAGTGPVIKGTQYF.

With respect to this clone: The junction shows a germline mismatch at one end, possibly a read error. V and J are TRBV25-1 and TRBJ1-1; D possibly corresponds to TRBD1 (5 bases). This CDR3 is built from 14 residues. CDR1 and CDR2 (germline): MGHDK, SYGVNS. The CDR3 loop reads CASSDPRGNIEAFF. In DNA form, the CDR3 reads TGTGCCAGCAGTGATCCGAGGGGTAACATTGAAGCTTTCTTT.

The gene calls are TRBV27 and TRBJ2-7; D possibly corresponds to TRBD2 (6 bases). V lost 6 bases, J lost 5 bases, and 14 bases lay in between. This CDR3 spans 13 amino acids. Germline V gives CDR1 MNHEY, CDR2 SMNVEV (reference sequence). CDR3: CASSSRRVHEQYF. CDR3 DNA sequence: TGTGCCAGCAGCTCTCGGAGGGTACACGAGCAGTACTTC.

The V gene is TRBV6-5, the J gene TRBJ2-2; the D is unclear. The CDR3 runs 13 residues. The germline CDR1 and CDR2 sequences are MNHEY and SVGAGI. The V and J ends lost 6 bases and 4 bases respectively, with 9 bases between them. CDR3: CASRGFITGELFF. CDR3 coding DNA: TGTGCCAGCAGGGGGTTTATCACCGGGGAGCTGTTTTTT.

This clone was observed a handful of times. The chain links TRBV6-5 to TRBJ2-2, with TRBD1 matching over 7 bases. Trimming removed 4 bases from V and 0 bases from J; junction bases left unmatched: 5. The length of the CDR3 is 16 residues. Germline loops: CDR1 MNHEY, CDR2 SVGAGI. The CDR3 region is CASSLGQPTNTGELFF. The CDR3 coding sequence is TGTGCCAGCAGTTTGGGACAGCCAACGAACACCGGGGAGCTGTTTTTT.

The J gene is TRBJ2-1, the V gene TRBV19, with D possibly matching TRBD1 (5 bases). V dropped 3 bases and J dropped 4 bases, with 13 bases sitting between them. The CDR3 has 15 residues. CDR1 and CDR2 from the germline V gene are LNHDA and SQIVND (reference sequence). The CDR3, as DNA: TGTGCCAGTAGTATTGGGGCTTTCGGGTACAATGAGCAGTTCTTC. Its translation: CASSIGAFGYNEQFF.

This chain links TRBV2 with TRBJ2-1; no definite D call. V was shortened by 5 bases and J by 9 bases, with 5 bases between the two germline ends. The CDR3 loop spans 10 amino acids. Germline V gene sequence: CDR1 SNHLY, CDR2 FYNNEI. The DNA for the CDR3 is TGTGCCAGCAGTCCCGGTGAGCAGTTCTTC. This codes for CASSPGEQFF.

The chain has TRBV9 and TRBJ2-3; D may correspond to TRBD1 or TRBD2 (6 bases each). This CDR3 has 17 residues. V shed 1 base and J shed 2 bases, with 17 bases lying between them. The germline gives CDR1 SGDLS, CDR2 YYNGEE. The CDR3 is CASSVSKGGRVTDTQYF. In DNA, the CDR3 is TGTGCCAGCAGCGTATCCAAGGGGGGAAGGGTCACAGATACGCAGTATTTT.

This clone was observed at least ten times. This sequence joins TRBV18 and TRBJ1-1; 8 nucleotides align to TRBD1. Germline loops: CDR1 KGHSH, CDR2 LQKENI. This CDR3 comprises 14 residues. V gave up 3 bases and J gave up 7 bases; unmatched junction bases: 7. CDR3 in DNA: TGTGCCAGCTCACCGACAGGGGTGATAGGTGAAGCTTTCTTT. Encoded protein: CASSPTGVIGEAFF.

This clone is a singleton in its sample. V and J are TRBV5-1 and TRBJ2-3; D is perhaps TRBD2 (6 bases). V was pared by 5 bases and J by 2 bases, with 9 bases between. Per germline, CDR1 SGHRS and CDR2 YFSETQ. The CDR3 is 13 residues long. In nucleotides, the CDR3 is TGCGCCAGCAGTTCTAGCGCCACAGATACGCAGTATTTT. Protein sequence: CASSSSATDTQYF.

The CDR3 nucleotides are TGCGCCAGCAGCTTGGCGAGGGTCGGCACCGGGGAGCTGTTTTTT. Its protein product is CASSLARVGTGELFF. This chain joins TRBV5-1 and TRBJ2-2; TRBD2 is a possible D gene (5 bases). V gave up 0 bases and J gave up 4 bases, with 10 bases separating them. The CDR3 has 15 amino acids. Germline assignment: CDR1 SGHRS and CDR2 YFSETQ.

Written as DNA, the CDR3 is TGTGCCAGCATCTCCCCGTTTAGCGGGGGTACAGATACGCAGTATTTT. Its translation: CASISPFSGGTDTQYF. The rearrangement links TRBV28 to TRBJ2-3, with TRBD2 identical over 9 bases. V lost 7 bases, J lost 3 bases, and 11 bases stayed unmatched. The CDR3 sequence is 16 residues long. Looked up from germline, CDR1 is MDHEN and CDR2 is SYDVKM.

The J gene is TRBJ2-1, the V gene TRBV6-1; the D is unclear. CDR3 length: 14 residues. Germline V gene lookup returns CDR1 MNHNS and CDR2 SASEGT. The germline V and J ends were trimmed by 2 bases and 9 bases, with 14 bases remaining between them. The CDR3 spells CASSEHRTFGEQFF. CDR3 sequence (DNA): TGTGCCAGCAGTGAACATCGGACCTTTGGTGAGCAGTTCTTC.

J is TRBJ2-7 and V is TRBV4-1, with D possibly being TRBD1 (6 bases). V was pared by 0 bases and J by 9 bases, with 15 bases between. The V gene's germline CDR1 is MGHRA and CDR2 YSYEKL. The CDR3 contains 14 residues. CDR3 protein: CASSQDPLPRGQYF. The CDR3 DNA follows: TGCGCCAGCAGCCAAGATCCACTCCCCAGGGGGCAGTACTTC.

V gene TRBV6-1 combines with J gene TRBJ2-7; the match to TRBD2 covers 7 bases. The CDR3 spans 15 residues. The V gene end was trimmed by 3 bases and the J gene end by 3 bases; junction bases not matched to a gene: 8. Per the germline V gene, CDR1 is MNHNS and CDR2 is SASEGT. The CDR3: CASSDDVGGNYEQYF. CDR3 in DNA: TGTGCCAGCAGTGATGACGTGGGGGGGAACTACGAGCAGTACTTC.

This clone was counted only a few times. This chain joins TRBV12-3 or TRBV12-4 and TRBJ1-1, with D maybe TRBD1 (6 bases). The germline V and J ends were trimmed by 6 bases and 4 bases, with 12 bases remaining between them. The CDR3 runs to 13 residues. CDR3 residues: CASSRDRRTEAFF. CDR3 sequence (DNA): TGTGCCAGCAGCCGCGACAGGCGCACTGAAGCTTTCTTT.

V is TRBV29-1 and J is TRBJ1-5; 9 bases match TRBD1. Germline lookup yields CDR1 SQVTM and CDR2 ANQGSEA. The ends lost 6 bases at V and 5 bases at J; junction bases unmatched: 8. This CDR3 region has 14 residues. The CDR3 sequence is CSVGEDRGDQPQHF. The CDR3 bases are TGCAGCGTGGGCGAAGACAGGGGGGATCAGCCCCAGCATTTT.

The chain employs TRBV5-6 and TRBJ2-1; 7 bases line up with TRBD2. V lost 4 bases and J lost 9; bases outside the gene matches: 16. CDR3 length: 16 amino acids. Germline values: CDR1 SGHDT, CDR2 YYEEEE. CDR3 sequence (DNA): TGTGCCAGCAGCCGAACCCCGGGGAGGGCGTTGAGTGAGCAGTTCTTC. Translation gives CASSRTPGRALSEQFF.

The V gene is TRBV5-1, the J gene TRBJ2-2; 8 bases map to TRBD2. Unmatched junction bases numbered 1, after V lost 0 bases and J lost 0 bases. CDR1 and CDR2 from the germline V gene are SGHRS and YFSETQ. This CDR3 is built from 16 residues. CDR3 sequence: CASSLDGRANTGELFF. The CDR3 bases are TGCGCCAGCAGCTTGGACGGGAGGGCGAACACCGGGGAGCTGTTTTTT.

The CDR3 coding sequence is TGCAGCGTTATTCGGACGGGTCCGGGGGAGCAGTACTTC. The encoded protein is CSVIRTGPGEQYF. This chain connects TRBV29-1 to TRBJ2-7, with D maybe TRBD2 (5 bases). Germline CDR1 is SQVTM and CDR2 is ANQGSEA. The CDR3 runs to 13 residues. Between the trimmed V and J ends, which lost 5 bases and 7 bases, there was a span of 18 bases.